This TCR beta chain was retrieved from a study of blood T cell repertoires in COVID-19. The protocol was immunoSEQ multiplex PCR, while the TCRdb copy is restricted to in-frame clones and leaves out a portion. This sample yields 400,000 to 550,000 clones, of which more than 85% are seen a single time; over 4% belongs to the top ten. This receptor was identified in a woman aged 30 to 39 with acute or convalescent COVID-19. Material for sequencing was peripheral blood.

Here the CDR3 reads CASTRGGDVETQYF. Written as DNA, the CDR3 is TGTGCCAGCACGCGAGGGGGGGATGTGGAGACCCAGTACTTC. The chain joins TRBV9 to TRBJ2-5; tentatively, D is TRBD2 (7 bases). This CDR3 comprises 14 residues. The V gene lost 6 bases and the J gene lost 5 bases, with 17 bases spanning the gap. Germline V gene lookup returns CDR1 SGDLS and CDR2 YYNGEE.